These 30 T cell receptor beta chains came from one sample sequenced in a study of cytomegalovirus exposure and HLA in healthy donors. With 60 Vbeta and 13 Jbeta primers, the PCR was carried out. Profiling relied on immunoSEQ multiplex PCR, and the TCRdb table lists in-frame clones only, not all of them. The repertoire holds approximately 170,000 clones, with around 68% as singletons. Sequences were obtained from PBMCs. The receptors derive from a man over 45 in good health and CMV-seronegative.

The chain employs TRBV6-5 and TRBJ2-5; a weak D match, TRBD1 (5 bases). The germline gives CDR1 MNHEY, CDR2 SVGAGI. CDR3 length: 13 residues. Trimming removed 6 bases at V and 1 base at J, with 9 bases between. The CDR3 loop reads CASRTVGQETQYF. The CDR3, as DNA: TGTGCCAGCAGGACAGTGGGCCAAGAGACCCAGTACTTC.

The chain uses TRBV18 and TRBJ2-7; TRBD1 matches at 9 bases. The CDR3 covers 15 residues. Losses at the gene ends were 6 bases for V and 5 bases for J; bases not matched to a gene: 11. Germline V CDR1 and CDR2: KGHSH, LQKENI. CDR3 coding DNA: TGTGCCAGCTCCCGTCCCGGGACAGGGAACAACGAGCAGTACTTC. This sequence encodes CASSRPGTGNNEQYF.

The table lists this clone with a few counts. The chain joins TRBV13 to TRBJ2-5; 8 nucleotides agree with TRBD1. CDR3 size: 16 residues. The ends lost 2 bases at V and 5 bases at J; junction bases unmatched: 10. Germline V gene data show CDR1 as PRHDT and CDR2 as FYEKMQ (reference sequence). The CDR3 DNA reads TGTGCCAGCAGCTTATTCGGCAGGGGGCAGTATGAGACCCAGTACTTC. This sequence encodes CASSLFGRGQYETQYF.

The CDR3: CASRTSGGTDTQYF. The CDR3 DNA follows: TGTGCCAGCAGAACTAGCGGGGGCACAGATACGCAGTATTTT. The chain couples TRBV6-1 to TRBJ2-3, with 10 bases aligning to TRBD2. The CDR3 runs 14 residues. Germline lookup yields CDR1 MNHNS and CDR2 SASEGT. Germline trimming cut 6 bases from V and 1 base from J; bases unmatched to any gene: 1.

The gene calls are TRBV7-2 and TRBJ1-5, with D uncertain. The CDR3 length is 16 residues. Germline-derived CDR1 and CDR2 are SGHTA and FQGNSA. V was cut by 4 bases and J by 4 bases, with 17 bases left in between. Here the CDR3 DNA reads TGTGCCAGCAGCTCCGCCCGACGTGGGGAGAATCAGCCCCAGCATTTT. Its protein is CASSSARRGENQPQHF.

The CDR3 region is CASSLDRDQPQHF. The CDR3 DNA is TGTGCCAGCAGTCTAGACAGGGATCAGCCCCAGCATTTT. The V and J genes are TRBV28 and TRBJ1-5; 7 bases are a match to TRBD1. CDR1 and CDR2 from the germline V gene are MDHEN and SYDVKM. CDR3 length: 13 residues. V dropped 5 bases and J dropped 5; count of bases not matched to a gene: 3.

The chain is built from TRBV6-5 and TRBJ2-2, with D hard to call. V was trimmed by 3 bases and J by 2 bases, leaving 7 bases between them. Germline values: CDR1 MNHEY, CDR2 SVGAGI. The CDR3 is 14 amino acids. The CDR3 DNA reads TGTGCCAGCAGTTATCAGGTTAACACCGGGGAGCTGTTTTTT. Translated, it gives CASSYQVNTGELFF.

V usage is TRBV7-9 and J usage is TRBJ2-7, with D perhaps matching TRBD1 (6 bases). CDR3 size: 14 residues. V gave up 0 bases and J gave up 6 bases, with 12 bases separating them. CDR1 is SEHNR and CDR2 is FQNEAQ in the germline V gene (reference sequence). In DNA form, the CDR3 reads TGTGCCAGCAGCTTAGCGGGCAGGGGATCCGAGCAGTACTTC. It encodes CASSLAGRGSEQYF.

This clone was observed a handful of times. This rearrangement joins TRBV4-3 to TRBJ1-3; TRBD1 matches at 10 bases. In germline, CDR1 is LGHNA, CDR2 YSLEER. There are 18 residues in the CDR3. With 4 bases clipped from V and 3 bases from J, the junction kept 12 bases outside the gene matches. CDR3 region: CASSPSGTGVSGGNTIYF. In DNA, the CDR3 is TGCGCCAGCAGCCCTTCGGGGACAGGGGTTTCGGGTGGAAACACCATATATTTT.

The V and J genes are TRBV28 and TRBJ2-5; TRBD2 agrees at 7 bases. The CDR3 has 19 amino acids. Germline V gene sequence: CDR1 MDHEN, CDR2 SYDVKM. V lost 7 bases and J lost 5; bases outside the gene matches: 25. For the CDR3, the DNA is TGTGCCAGCACCCTAACTGGGGGGGAGAGGGGTTCAGCGATGGAGACCCAGTACTTC. Encoded protein: CASTLTGGERGSAMETQYF. The full variable domain, in which reference TRBV28 and TRBJ2-5 provide the parts outside the CDR3, is DVKVTQSSRYLVKRTGEKVFLECVQDMDHENMFWYRQDPGLGLRLIYFSYDVKMKEKGDIPEGYSVSREKKERFSLILESASTNQTSMYLCASTLTGGERGSAMETQYFGPGTRLLVL.

The gene calls are TRBV19 and TRBJ1-1; D is perhaps TRBD1 (5 bases). This CDR3 has 15 residues. V dropped 6 bases and J dropped 3 bases, with 17 bases sitting between them. CDR1 and CDR2 (germline): LNHDA, SQIVND (reference sequence). CDR3 amino acids: CASRESGTLHTEAFF. Here the CDR3 DNA reads TGTGCCAGTAGAGAATCCGGGACTCTCCACACTGAAGCTTTCTTT.

The J gene is TRBJ2-1, the V gene TRBV27, with D perhaps TRBD2 (6 bases). Germline loops: CDR1 MNHEY, CDR2 SMNVEV (reference sequence). The V gene lost 0 bases and the J gene lost 3 bases, with 12 bases spanning the gap. The CDR3 has 16 amino acids. CDR3 nucleotide sequence: TGTGCCAGCAGTTTATCGCGCGGGGCGGTCTACAATGAGCAGTTCTTC. Protein: CASSLSRGAVYNEQFF.

This clone has just a few counts. The genes are TRBV27 and TRBJ2-3; the match to TRBD1 covers 7 bases. With V trimmed by 6 bases and J by 6 bases, 15 bases remained unmatched. Germline CDR1 reads MNHEY; CDR2 reads SMNVEV (reference sequence). The CDR3 is made up of 16 amino acids. The CDR3 region is CASRFPNLGQDDTQYF. The CDR3 DNA reads TGTGCCAGCAGATTCCCCAACCTCGGACAGGATGATACGCAGTATTTT.

The rearrangement joins TRBV10-1 to TRBJ2-1; D may be TRBD2 (5 bases). The CDR3 is 14 residues long. Per the germline V gene, CDR1 is WNHNN and CDR2 is SYGVQD (reference sequence). Trimming left V 4 bases short and J 4 bases short, with 11 bases between. The CDR3 DNA reads TGCGCCAGCAGTGGAGCGGAATCTTACAATGAGCAGTTCTTC. Translation: CASSGAESYNEQFF.

The chain recombines TRBV19 with TRBJ2-3; TRBD2 agrees at 13 bases. There are 16 residues in the CDR3. V lost 4 bases and J lost 5; bases outside the gene matches: 6. Germline CDR1 and CDR2: LNHDA and SQIVND (reference sequence). The CDR3 DNA reads TGTGCCAGTAGTAGTCGACTAGCGGGGGGAGGAGATACGCAGTATTTT. As protein: CASSSRLAGGGDTQYF. The entire variable domain, with the rest obtained from reference TRBV19 and TRBJ2-3, is as follows: DGGITQSPKYLFRKEGQNVTLSCEQNLNHDAMYWYRQDPGQGLRLIYYSQIVNDFQKGDIAEGYSVSREKKESFPLTVTSAQKNPTAFYLCASSSRLAGGGDTQYFGPGTRLTVL.

The CDR3: CASSTSLGAYNEQFF. DNA of the CDR3: TGTGCCAGCAGCACCTCACTGGGCGCCTACAATGAGCAGTTCTTC. The chain joins TRBV7-8 to TRBJ2-1, with D uncertain. The CDR3 runs 15 residues. From germline, CDR1 is SGHVS and CDR2 FQNEAQ. V lost 5 bases to trimming and J lost 2 bases, with 13 bases between them.

This clone was observed a handful of times. V usage is TRBV6-6 and J usage is TRBJ1-4; D is undetermined. This CDR3 is 14 amino acids long. The V end was cut by 7 bases, the J end by 4 bases, with 13 bases between. Germline V gives CDR1 MNHNY, CDR2 SVGAGI (reference sequence). As DNA, the CDR3 is TGTGCCAGCACCCGAGAGGATATTAATGAAAAACTGTTTTTT. It specifies CASTREDINEKLFF.

This chain connects TRBV9 to TRBJ1-5; D may be TRBD1 (6 bases). The V gene's germline CDR1 is SGDLS and CDR2 YYNGEE. The CDR3 totals 15 residues. The ends were cut back, 4 bases at V and 6 bases at J, with 17 bases in the middle. The CDR3 is CASSPGSGAGQPQHF. In nucleotides, the CDR3 is TGTGCCAGCAGCCCGGGGTCAGGGGCGGGTCAGCCCCAGCATTTT.

V gene TRBV5-4 combines with J gene TRBJ1-2; 11 nucleotides match TRBD1. Losses at the gene ends were 0 bases for V and 7 bases for J; bases not matched to a gene: 5. Germline-derived CDR1 and CDR2 are SGHNT and YYREEE (reference sequence). There are 15 residues in the CDR3. The CDR3 sequence: CASSLDSGTGGGYTF. The CDR3 coding sequence is TGTGCCAGCAGCTTGGACTCGGGGACAGGGGGTGGCTACACCTTC.

V and J are TRBV14 and TRBJ1-2; the D gene is possibly TRBD1 (5 bases). Germline V lookup: CDR1 SGHDN, CDR2 FVKESK. The V and J ends lost 0 bases and 4 bases respectively, with 12 bases between them. This CDR3 comprises 15 residues. CDR3 DNA: TGTGCCAGCAGCCAAGATATCTTCCAGGGCTATGGCTACACCTTC. Its translation: CASSQDIFQGYGYTF.

This clone appeared a single time. The gene calls are TRBV5-6 and TRBJ1-5; no clear D gene. This CDR3 comprises 18 residues. Germline assignment: CDR1 SGHDT and CDR2 YYEEEE. Trimming stripped 1 base from V and 3 bases from J, with 20 bases between. CDR3: CASSLKIVGGWDNQPQHF. The DNA for the CDR3 is TGTGCCAGCAGCTTGAAGATCGTCGGAGGCTGGGACAATCAGCCCCAGCATTTT. The variable domain in full, with the rest retrieved from reference TRBV5-6 and TRBJ1-5, is DAGVTQSPTHLIKTRGQQVTLRCSPKSGHDTVSWYQQALGQGPQFIFQYYEEEERQRGNFPDRFSGHQFPNYSSELNVNALLLGDSALYLCASSLKIVGGWDNQPQHFGDGTRLSIL.

V usage is TRBV5-6 and J usage is TRBJ2-5; 10 positions match TRBD1. CDR1 is SGHDT, CDR2 YYEEEE, per germline. After removal of 4 bases from V and 11 bases from J, the junction contained 11 bases not matched to a gene. The CDR3 is made up of 14 amino acids. Here the CDR3 DNA reads TGTGCCAGCAGCGGGGGACAGGGGCGAGGGGAGCAGTACTTC. This codes for CASSGGQGRGEQYF.

In nucleotides, the CDR3 is TGTGCCACCACGATCGGGACTAGCGGATACGAGCAGTACTTC. The encoded protein is CATTIGTSGYEQYF. The chain is built from TRBV5-4 and TRBJ2-7; 11 bases match TRBD2. This CDR3 has 14 amino acids. Germline lookup yields CDR1 SGHNT and CDR2 YYREEE (reference sequence). The V segment lost 9 bases and the J segment 4 bases; nucleotides outside the gene matches: 9.

This chain uses TRBV6-1 with TRBJ1-6; D is unclear. Trimming removed 3 bases from V and 9 bases from J, with 12 bases in between. This CDR3 spans 14 amino acids. Germline V gene lookup returns CDR1 MNHNS and CDR2 SASEGT. CDR3 sequence (DNA): TGTGCCAGCAGTGACGACCCGGGGAGTTCACCCCTCCACTTT. Translated: CASSDDPGSSPLHF.

The genes are TRBV20-1 and TRBJ1-1, with D tentatively TRBD1 (6 bases). Germline loops: CDR1 DFQATT, CDR2 SNEGSKA (reference sequence). V was pared by 8 bases and J by 5 bases, with 12 bases between. This CDR3 has 11 amino acids. DNA for the CDR3: TGCAGTACAGAGAGGGGGACTGAAGCTTTCTTT. This gives the protein CSTERGTEAFF.

V usage is TRBV5-5 and J usage is TRBJ2-7, with 10 bases lining up with TRBD1. Germline V gene data show CDR1 as SGHKS and CDR2 as YYEKEE (reference sequence). The CDR3 contains 13 residues. V dropped 1 base and J dropped 7; count of bases not matched to a gene: 2. CDR3 loop: CASSLRTGGEQYF. The CDR3 nucleotides are TGTGCCAGCAGCTTGCGGACAGGGGGAGAGCAGTACTTC.

The V call is TRBV7-6, the J call TRBJ2-7, with TRBD2 as a possible D gene (6 bases). The CDR3 runs to 15 residues. Germline CDR1 SGHVS, CDR2 FNYEAQ. V lost 1 base and J 5 bases, leaving 15 bases between the germline ends. The CDR3 coding sequence is TGTGCCAGCAGCTTAGGGGGAGGAGTATTCGACGAGCAGTACTTC. Residues: CASSLGGGVFDEQYF.

As DNA, the CDR3 is TGCGCCAGCAGCTTGGGTGACAGGGCCGCCTACGAGCAGTACTTC. Its translation is CASSLGDRAAYEQYF. The chain is built from TRBV5-1 and TRBJ2-7; TRBD1 agrees at 7 bases. Germline V gives CDR1 SGHRS, CDR2 YFSETQ. After removal of 0 bases from V and 2 bases from J, the junction contained 5 bases not matched to a gene. The CDR3 loop spans 15 amino acids.

The V and J genes are TRBV6-1 and TRBJ1-2, with 8 bases lining up with TRBD1. The CDR3 loop spans 13 amino acids. Trimming took 7 bases from V and 3 from J; bases not matched to a gene: 4. CDR1 MNHNS and CDR2 SASEGT come from the germline V gene. CDR3 sequence: CASTGTGHYGYTF. In DNA form, the CDR3 reads TGTGCCAGCACGGGGACAGGACACTATGGCTACACCTTC.

This clone was observed a few times. The chain employs TRBV7-9 and TRBJ2-2; TRBD2 matches at 10 bases. After removal of 5 bases from V and 5 bases from J, the junction contained 11 bases not matched to a gene. Germline V gene sequence: CDR1 SEHNR, CDR2 FQNEAQ (reference sequence). This CDR3 contains 17 residues. The chain's CDR3 is CASSAAGTSVRTGELFF. The CDR3 nucleotides are TGTGCCAGCAGCGCAGCCGGGACTAGCGTCAGAACCGGGGAGCTGTTTTTT.